This entry lists 7 T cell receptor beta chains sequenced from one sample in a study of blood T cell repertoires in COVID-19. Sequencing was performed with immunoSEQ multiplex PCR; in TCRdb, only in-frame clones are kept and a portion is missing. This sample has hundreds of thousands of clones; roughly 85% occur once, and the top ten carry just over 7%. Sequencing used peripheral blood. Source of these receptors: a human donor in a cohort sampled during active COVID-19.

This clone was found many times. V and J are TRBV29-1 and TRBJ1-3; D is unresolved. In germline, CDR1 is SQVTM, CDR2 ANQGSEA. The CDR3 covers 12 residues. Trimming took 4 bases from V and 4 from J, leaving 8 bases between them. The CDR3 nucleotides read TGCAGCGTTGTATCACAGGGAAACACCATATATTTT. The encoded protein is CSVVSQGNTIYF.

V usage is TRBV11-3 and J usage is TRBJ2-3; 9 positions match TRBD1. This CDR3 is 15 amino acids long. The V gene end was trimmed by 8 bases and the J gene end by 2 bases; junction bases not matched to a gene: 8. Looked up from germline, CDR1 is SGHNT and CDR2 is YENEEA. CDR3 sequence reads: CASGPGQGYTDTQYF. The CDR3 DNA reads TGTGCCAGCGGGCCGGGACAGGGATACACAGATACGCAGTATTTT.

This chain links TRBV10-2 with TRBJ1-6; D uncertain. Germline V gene data show CDR1 as WSHSY and CDR2 as SAAADI. This CDR3 has 14 residues. The V end lost 5 bases, the J end lost 5 bases, and 10 bases lay between the germline ends. The CDR3 DNA reads as TGCGCCAGCAGTTCGGTAGTCCATAATTCACCCCTCCACTTT. It specifies CASSSVVHNSPLHF.

V is TRBV6-5 and J is TRBJ1-2; D may be TRBD1 (5 bases). V was pared by 6 bases and J by 4 bases, with 9 bases between. The germline CDR1 and CDR2 sequences are MNHEY and SVGAGI. There are 12 residues in the CDR3. CDR3 nucleotides: TGTGCCAGCAGCTCTACAGGCTATGGCTACACCTTC. Translated: CASSSTGYGYTF.

This chain joins TRBV7-8 and TRBJ2-7; possible D gene TRBD1, 5 bases. V was trimmed by 0 bases and J by 7 bases, leaving 13 bases between them. Germline CDR1 SGHVS, CDR2 FQNEAQ. This CDR3 is 14 amino acids long. The CDR3 sequence is CASSLAFNRQEQYF. The CDR3 DNA reads TGTGCCAGCAGCTTAGCGTTCAACCGACAGGAGCAGTACTTC.

Here the CDR3 DNA reads TGTGCCAGCAGTGACTCCCAGGGGGGTATCTATGGCTACACCTTC. Translated, it gives CASSDSQGGIYGYTF. The V gene is TRBV6-4, the J gene TRBJ1-2; 7 bases line up with TRBD1. Germline trimming cut 0 bases from V and 4 bases from J; bases unmatched to any gene: 5. Looked up from germline, CDR1 is MRHNA and CDR2 is SNTAGT. The CDR3 consists of 15 residues.

The chain carries TRBV18 and TRBJ2-7; maybe TRBD2 (6 bases). Trimming removed 3 bases at V and 6 bases at J, with 15 bases between. The germline V gene encodes CDR1 KGHSH and CDR2 LQKENI. This CDR3 comprises 14 residues. CDR3 region: CASSPAGSVSEQYF. CDR3 DNA: TGTGCCAGCTCACCTGCGGGGAGCGTCAGCGAGCAGTACTTC.